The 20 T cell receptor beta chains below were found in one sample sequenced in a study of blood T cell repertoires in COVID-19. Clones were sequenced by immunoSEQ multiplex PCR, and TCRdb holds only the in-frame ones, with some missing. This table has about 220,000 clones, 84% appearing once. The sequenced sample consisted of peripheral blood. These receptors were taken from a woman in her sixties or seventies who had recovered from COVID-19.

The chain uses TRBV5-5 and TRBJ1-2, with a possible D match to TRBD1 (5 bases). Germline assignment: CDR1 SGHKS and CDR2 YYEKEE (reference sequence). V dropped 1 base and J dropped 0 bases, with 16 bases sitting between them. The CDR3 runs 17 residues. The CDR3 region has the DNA TGTGCCAGCAGCTTGCCCCCTGGAACAGGAGCTAACTATGGCTACACCTTC. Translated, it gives CASSLPPGTGANYGYTF.

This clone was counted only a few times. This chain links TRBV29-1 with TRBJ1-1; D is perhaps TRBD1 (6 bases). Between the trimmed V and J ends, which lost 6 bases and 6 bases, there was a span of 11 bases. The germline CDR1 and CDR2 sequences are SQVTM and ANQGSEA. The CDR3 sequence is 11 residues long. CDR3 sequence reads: CSVQGSAEAFF. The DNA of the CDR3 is TGCAGCGTACAGGGTTCTGCTGAAGCTTTCTTT.

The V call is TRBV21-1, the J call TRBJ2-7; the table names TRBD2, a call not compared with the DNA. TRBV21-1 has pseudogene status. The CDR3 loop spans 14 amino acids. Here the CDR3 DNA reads TGTGCCAGCAGCACACCGGGAGGGGTGAGGGAGCAGTACTTC. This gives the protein CASSTPGGVREQYF.

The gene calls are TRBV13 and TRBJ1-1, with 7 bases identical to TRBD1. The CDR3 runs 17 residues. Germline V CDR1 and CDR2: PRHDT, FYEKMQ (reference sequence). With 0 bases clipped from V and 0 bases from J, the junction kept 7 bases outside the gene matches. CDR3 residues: CASSLGGTEGMNTEAFF. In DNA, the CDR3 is TGTGCCAGCAGCTTAGGGGGGACAGAAGGCATGAACACTGAAGCTTTCTTT. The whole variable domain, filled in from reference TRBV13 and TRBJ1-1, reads AAGVIQSPRHLIKEKRETATLKCYPIPRHDTVYWYQQGPGQDPQFLISFYEKMQSDKGSIPDRFSAQQFSDYHSELNMSSLELGDSALYFCASSLGGTEGMNTEAFFGQGTRLTVV.

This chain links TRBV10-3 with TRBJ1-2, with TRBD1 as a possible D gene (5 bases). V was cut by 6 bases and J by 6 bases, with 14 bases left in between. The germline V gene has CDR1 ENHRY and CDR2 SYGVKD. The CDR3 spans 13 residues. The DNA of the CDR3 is TGTGCCATCAGGGGCAGGGATTTGGATGGCTACACCTTC. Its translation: CAIRGRDLDGYTF.

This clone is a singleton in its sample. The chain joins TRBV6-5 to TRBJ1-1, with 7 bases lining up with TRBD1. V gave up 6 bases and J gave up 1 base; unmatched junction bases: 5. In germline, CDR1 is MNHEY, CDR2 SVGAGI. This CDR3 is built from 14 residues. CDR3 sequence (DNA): TGTGCCAGCAGCAGGGGACAGCCGAACACTGAAGCTTTCTTT. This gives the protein CASSRGQPNTEAFF.

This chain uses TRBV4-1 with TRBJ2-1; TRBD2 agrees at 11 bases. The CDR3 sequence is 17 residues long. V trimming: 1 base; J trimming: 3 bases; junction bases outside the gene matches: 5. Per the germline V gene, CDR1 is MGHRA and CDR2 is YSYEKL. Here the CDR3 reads CASSQAFSGGVYNEQFF. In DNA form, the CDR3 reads TGCGCCAGCAGCCAAGCCTTTAGCGGGGGGGTCTACAATGAGCAGTTCTTC.

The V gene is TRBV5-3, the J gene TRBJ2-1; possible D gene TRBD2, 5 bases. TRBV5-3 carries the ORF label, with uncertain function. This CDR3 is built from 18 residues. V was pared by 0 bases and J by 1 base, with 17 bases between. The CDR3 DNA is TGTGCCAGAAGCTTGGCTCTGGGGAGTCCCCCATCCTACAATGAGCAGTTCTTC. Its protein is CARSLALGSPPSYNEQFF.

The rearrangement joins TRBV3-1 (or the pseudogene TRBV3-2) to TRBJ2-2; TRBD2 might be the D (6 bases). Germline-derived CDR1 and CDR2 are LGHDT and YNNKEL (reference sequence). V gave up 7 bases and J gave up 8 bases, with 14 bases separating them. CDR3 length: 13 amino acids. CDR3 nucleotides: TGTGCCAGCACCCGATCCCGGGGGGGGGAGCTGTTTTTT. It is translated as CASTRSRGGELFF.

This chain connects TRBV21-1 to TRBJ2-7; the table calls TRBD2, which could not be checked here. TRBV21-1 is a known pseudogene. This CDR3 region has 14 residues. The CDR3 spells CASSKCGQTYEQYF. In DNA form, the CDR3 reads TGTGCCAGCAGCAAATGCGGCCAGACCTACGAGCAGTACTTC.

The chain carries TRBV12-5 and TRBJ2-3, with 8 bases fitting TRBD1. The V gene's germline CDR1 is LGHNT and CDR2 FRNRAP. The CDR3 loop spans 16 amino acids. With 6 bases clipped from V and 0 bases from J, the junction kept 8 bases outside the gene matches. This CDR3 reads CASGRPGGFSTDTQYF. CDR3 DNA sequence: TGTGCTAGTGGCAGACCAGGGGGCTTTAGCACAGATACGCAGTATTTT.

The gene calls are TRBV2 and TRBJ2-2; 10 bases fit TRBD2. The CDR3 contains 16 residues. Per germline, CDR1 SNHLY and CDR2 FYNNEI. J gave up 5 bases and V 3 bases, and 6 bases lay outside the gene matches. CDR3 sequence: CASSEASGGTTGELFF. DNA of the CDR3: TGTGCCAGCAGTGAGGCTAGCGGGGGAACAACCGGGGAGCTGTTTTTT.

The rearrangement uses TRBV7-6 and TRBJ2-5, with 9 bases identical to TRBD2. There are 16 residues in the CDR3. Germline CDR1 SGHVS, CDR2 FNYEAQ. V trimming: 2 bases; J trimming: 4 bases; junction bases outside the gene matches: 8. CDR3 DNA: TGTGCCAGCAGCTTAATTCCGCGGGGGGGGCGAGAGACCCAGTACTTC. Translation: CASSLIPRGGRETQYF.

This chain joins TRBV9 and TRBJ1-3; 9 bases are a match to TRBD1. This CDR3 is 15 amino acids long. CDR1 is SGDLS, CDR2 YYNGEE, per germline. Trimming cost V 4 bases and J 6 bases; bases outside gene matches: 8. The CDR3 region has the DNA TGTGCCAGCAGCCCGAGATCACAGGGGGCAAACACCATATATTTT. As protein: CASSPRSQGANTIYF.

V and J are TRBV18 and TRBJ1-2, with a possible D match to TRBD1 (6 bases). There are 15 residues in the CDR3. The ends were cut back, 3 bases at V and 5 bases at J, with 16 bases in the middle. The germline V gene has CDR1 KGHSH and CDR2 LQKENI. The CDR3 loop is CASSPSQGSPYGYTF. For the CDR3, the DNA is TGTGCCAGCTCACCGTCACAGGGTTCCCCATATGGCTACACCTTC.

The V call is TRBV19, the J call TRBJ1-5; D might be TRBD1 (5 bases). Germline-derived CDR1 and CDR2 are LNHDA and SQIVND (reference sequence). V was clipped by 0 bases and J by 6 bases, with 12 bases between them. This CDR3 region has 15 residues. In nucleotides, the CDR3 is TGTGCCAGTAGTATAGAGCAGGGAGCGGGTCAGCCCCAGCATTTT. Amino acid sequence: CASSIEQGAGQPQHF.

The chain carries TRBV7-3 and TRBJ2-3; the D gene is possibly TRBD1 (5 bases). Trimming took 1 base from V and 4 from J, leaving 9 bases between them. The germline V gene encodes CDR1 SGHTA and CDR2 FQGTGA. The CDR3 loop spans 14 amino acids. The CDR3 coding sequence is TGTGCCAGCAGCTTAATGGGCAGGGCAGATACGCAGTATTTT. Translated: CASSLMGRADTQYF.

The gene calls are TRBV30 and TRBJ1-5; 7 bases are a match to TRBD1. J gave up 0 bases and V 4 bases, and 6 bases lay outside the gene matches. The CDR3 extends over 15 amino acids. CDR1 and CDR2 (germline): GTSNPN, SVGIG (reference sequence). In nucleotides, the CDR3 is TGTGCCTGGAAGAGGGGGCCTAATAGCAATCAGCCCCAGCATTTT. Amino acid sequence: CAWKRGPNSNQPQHF.

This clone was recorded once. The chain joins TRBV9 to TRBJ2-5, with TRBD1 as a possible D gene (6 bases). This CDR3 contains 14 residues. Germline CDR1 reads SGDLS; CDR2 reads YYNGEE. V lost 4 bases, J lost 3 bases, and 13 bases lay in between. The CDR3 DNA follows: TGTGCCAGCAGCCCCCGGACAGAGAAAGAGACCCAGTACTTC. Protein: CASSPRTEKETQYF.

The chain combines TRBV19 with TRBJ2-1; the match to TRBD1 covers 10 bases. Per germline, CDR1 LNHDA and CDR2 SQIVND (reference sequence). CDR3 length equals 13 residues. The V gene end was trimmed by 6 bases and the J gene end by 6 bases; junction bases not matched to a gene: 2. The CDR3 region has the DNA TGTGCCAGTAGGGGGACAGGGGCCAATGAGCAGTTCTTC. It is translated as CASRGTGANEQFF.